The rows below give T cell receptor beta chains drawn from one sample of a study of a mutant IDH1 vaccine in newly diagnosed glioma. Produced via immunoSEQ multiplex PCR; TCRdb's table is partial and in-frame only. The table lists approximately 30,000 clones, over 75% of them singletons. No antigen is known for these receptors. This material consisted of PBMCs, taken from a glioma patient whose treatment included an IDH1 peptide vaccine. Source of these receptors: a woman between 35 and 50 years old with glioma. The CDR3 runs from the conserved cysteine through the conserved F or W. The D gene is left open where the match is weak.

J gene	D gene	V gene	CDR3 protein
TRBJ1-4	NA	TRBV25-1	CASSEGRVREKLFF
TRBJ1-2	NA	TRBV2	CASRIGRGYGYTF
TRBJ2-2	TRBD1	TRBV2	CASSGARTGGTGELFF
TRBJ2-1	NA	TRBV18	CASSPVRTGGLKAYNEQFF
TRBJ2-1	NA	TRBV19	CASSIWGKEQFF
TRBJ2-3	NA	TRBV4-1	CASSLGGLSPSTDTQYF
TRBJ1-1	NA	TRBV6-5	CASRPGLTNTEAFF
TRBJ2-7	NA	TRBV29-1	CSVEGTETYEQYF
TRBJ1-3	TRBD1	TRBV29-1	CSVIQQGAGNTIYF
TRBJ1-5	NA	TRBV4-1	CASSQDTDQPQHF
TRBJ2-5	NA	TRBV29-1	CSVTGFGGETQYF
TRBJ2-1	NA	TRBV6-5	CASSPGLSSYNEQFF
TRBJ2-7	NA	TRBV7-8	CASSTSGYEQYF
TRBJ1-5	NA	TRBV4-3	CASSQGLGGRPQHF
TRBJ1-2	NA	TRBV7-2	CASPRPNYGYTF
TRBJ1-1	NA	TRBV7-7	CASSLGRESIFTEAFF
TRBJ2-7	TRBD1	TRBV29-1	CSVEDWTGGHEQYF
TRBJ1-1	NA	TRBV27	CASSRMGRGLNTEAFF
TRBJ2-2	TRBD2	TRBV2	CASSSEPSGLASTGELFF
TRBJ2-7	TRBD2	TRBV30	CAWRGGRALEQYF
TRBJ2-7	NA	TRBV25-1	CASSPDWPYEQYF
TRBJ1-4	TRBD1	TRBV5-1	CASSLAGQGGGEKLFF
TRBJ1-1	NA	TRBV18	CASSPTNMNTEAFF
TRBJ2-1	NA	TRBV4-3	CASSQDPVYYNEQFF
TRBJ1-2	TRBD1	TRBV19	CASSLSRTGNGYTF